Sequencing of this TCR beta chain was carried out in a study of cytomegalovirus exposure and HLA in healthy donors. General study results and limits: Most TCRs appeared rarely, but some public TCRs recurred in many donors.

Separate from the 666-subject first cohort, the roughly 120-subject validation cohort was the one that the donors belonged to. The CDR3 is 14 residues long. Germline CDR1 is SGHVS and CDR2 is FNYEAQ. Trimming took off 1 base at V and 3 bases at J, with 9 bases between the two ends. The repertoire was sequenced with immunoSEQ multiplex PCR; TCRdb's copy has only in-frame clones and lacks some. The sample holds about 150,000 clones, about nine tenths seen once. Details on this clone: Its target is not known.

The clonotype originates from a woman in her twenties or thirties in good health and CMV-seropositive. The sample was PBMCs. The chain couples TRBV7-6 to TRBJ2-5; tentatively, D is TRBD1 (6 bases). The CDR3 DNA reads as TGTGCCAGCAGCTTAGAGGACAGAAAAGAGACCCAGTACTTC. Its protein product is CASSLEDRKETQYF.